This T cell receptor (beta chain) originates from a study of blood T cell repertoires in COVID-19. Background on the study: PBMCs, B-cell-depleted T cells, or T cells provided the cDNA or gDNA that made up the material.

The assay was immunoSEQ multiplex PCR, and TCRdb's table has in-frame clones only and misses some. The sample has over 55,000 clones; approximately 80% are singletons. This clone turned up a few times. The TCR originated in a woman between 40 and 55 years old with acute COVID-19. Sequenced input: PBMCs or T cells enriched from blood (not recorded which).

This CDR3 reads CASRLLGQNIQYF. DNA of the CDR3: TGTGCCAGCAGACTACTAGGGCAAAACATTCAGTACTTC. This rearrangement joins TRBV5-6 to TRBJ2-4; D possibly corresponds to TRBD2 (5 bases). This CDR3 region has 13 residues. In germline, CDR1 is SGHDT, CDR2 YYEEEE. V lost 5 bases and J 5 bases, leaving 11 bases between the germline ends.